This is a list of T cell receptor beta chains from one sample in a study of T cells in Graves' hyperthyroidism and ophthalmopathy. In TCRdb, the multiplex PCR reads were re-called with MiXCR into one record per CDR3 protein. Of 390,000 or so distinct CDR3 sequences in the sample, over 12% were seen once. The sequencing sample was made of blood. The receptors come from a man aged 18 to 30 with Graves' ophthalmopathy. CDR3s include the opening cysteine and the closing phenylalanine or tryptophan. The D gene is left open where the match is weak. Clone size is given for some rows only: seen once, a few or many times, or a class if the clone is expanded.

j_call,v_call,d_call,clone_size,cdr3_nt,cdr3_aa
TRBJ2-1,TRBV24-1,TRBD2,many,TGTGCCACCAGTGACTTAGCGGGAGAGTCCTACAATGAGCAGTTCTTC,CATSDLAGESYNEQFF
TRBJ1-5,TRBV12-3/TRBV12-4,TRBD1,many,TGTGCCAGCAGTTTCGGGCAGGGGGGGCAGCCCCAGCATTTT,CASSFGQGGQPQHF
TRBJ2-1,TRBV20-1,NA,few,TGCAGTGCCAGACCCTTAGGGCGGGGGCTGTCCTACAATGGGCAGTTCTTC,CSARPLGRGLSYNGQFF
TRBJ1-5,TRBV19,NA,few,TGTGCCAGTACAACGCAGGGAGCTCAGCCCCAGCATTTT,CASTTQGAQPQHF
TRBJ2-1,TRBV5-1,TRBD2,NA,TGCGCCAGCAGCTTGGCCGATAGCGGGGGGGCAAGTGAGCAGTTCTTC,CASSLADSGGASEQFF
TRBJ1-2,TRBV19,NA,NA,TGTGCCAGTAGTATAGGGGCAGGGGATGGCTACACCTTC,CASSIGAGDGYTF
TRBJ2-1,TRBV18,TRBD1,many,TGTGCCAGCTCACGATCGGGACAGGCACATGAGCAGTTCTTC,CASSRSGQAHEQFF
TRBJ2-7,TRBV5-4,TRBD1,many,TGTGCCAGCAGCTTGGGACAGGGGGCGCCCCTGGGGCAGTACTTC,CASSLGQGAPLGQYF
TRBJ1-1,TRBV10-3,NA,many,TGTGCCATCAAAGGACAGATAAAGAACACTGAAGCTTTCTTT,CAIKGQIKNTEAFF
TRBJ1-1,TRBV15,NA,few,TGTGCCACCAGCAATCAGAGGGCTACTGAAGCTTTCTTT,CATSNQRATEAFF
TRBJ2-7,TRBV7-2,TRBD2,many,TGTGCCAGCAGCGTTAGCGGGAAGGGGTACGAGCAGTACTTC,CASSVSGKGYEQYF
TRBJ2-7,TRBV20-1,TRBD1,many,TGCAGTGCTGAAACAGGGGCCCCCTCCGAGCAGTACTTC,CSAETGAPSEQYF
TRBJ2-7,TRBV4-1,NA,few,TGCGCCAGCAGCCAGGTAGAGGCGTACGAGCAGTACTTC,CASSQVEAYEQYF
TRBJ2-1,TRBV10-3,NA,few,TGTGCCATCAGTGTAGGGGTTGAGCAGTTCTTC,CAISVGVEQFF
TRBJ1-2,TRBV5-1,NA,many,TGCGCCAGCAGTTCCTTCGGACAGATCTATGGCTACACCTTC,CASSSFGQIYGYTF
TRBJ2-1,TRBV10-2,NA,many,TGCGCCAGCAGTGAGCTCGGCGGAAGCTCCTACAATGAGCAGTTCTTC,CASSELGGSSYNEQFF
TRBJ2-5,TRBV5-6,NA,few,TGTGCCAGCAGCTTGAGTCTTGAGACCCAGTACTTC,CASSLSLETQYF
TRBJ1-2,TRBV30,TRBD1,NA,TGTGCCTGGAGTGTACGACAGGGATATGGCTACACCTTC,CAWSVRQGYGYTF
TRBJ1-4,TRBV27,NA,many,TGTGCCAGCAGTGACGGGACCTATGAAAAACTGTTTTTT,CASSDGTYEKLFF
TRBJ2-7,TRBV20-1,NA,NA,TGCAGTGCTAGCTCTGGCTCCTACGAGCAGTGCTTC,CSASSGSYEQCF
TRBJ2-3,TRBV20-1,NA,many,TGCAGTGCCAACGGCCCGGAGCGGATCACAGATACGCAGTATTTT,CSANGPERITDTQYF
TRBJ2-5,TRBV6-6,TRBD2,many,TGTGCCAGCAGTTACTCTAGCGGGGACTACCAAGAGACCCAGTACTTC,CASSYSSGDYQETQYF
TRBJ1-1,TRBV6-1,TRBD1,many,TGTGCCAGCAGGACAGGGACCACTGAAGCTTTCTTT,CASRTGTTEAFF
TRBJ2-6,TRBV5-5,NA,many,TGTGCCAGCAGCTTAACTGGGGCCAACGTCCTGACTTTC,CASSLTGANVLTF
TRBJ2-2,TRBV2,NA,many,TGTGCCAGCAGGACATCGAACACCGGGGAGCTGTTTTTT,CASRTSNTGELFF
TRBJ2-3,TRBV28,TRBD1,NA,TGTGCCAGCAGACCGGGACAGGGAGACACAGATACGCAGTATTTT,CASRPGQGDTDTQYF
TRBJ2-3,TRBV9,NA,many,TGTGCCAGCAGCAACCCGCGGGATACTAGCACAGATACGCAGTATTTT,CASSNPRDTSTDTQYF
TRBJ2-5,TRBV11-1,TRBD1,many,TGTGCCAGCAGCGAGACAGGGTCTGGGGAGACCCAGTACTTC,CASSETGSGETQYF
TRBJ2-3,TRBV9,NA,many,TGTGCCAGCAGCGTAGTGCCAGCCGATCCCACAGATACGCAGTATTTT,CASSVVPADPTDTQYF
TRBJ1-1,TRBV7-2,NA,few,TGTGCCAGCAGCTCCCGCGGGGGGAGTAGGACTGAAGCTTTCTTT,CASSSRGGSRTEAFF
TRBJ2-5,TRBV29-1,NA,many,TGCAGCGTTGATGATGGGGGGCGCGGGGAGACCCAGTACTTC,CSVDDGGRGETQYF
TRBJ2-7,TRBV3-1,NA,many,TGTGCCAGCAGCCAAGATGGGGGGAGACTTTTTCTGGAGGAGCAGTACTTC,CASSQDGGRLFLEEQYF
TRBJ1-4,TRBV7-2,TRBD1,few,TGTGCCAGCAGCCCTCAGGGGGCTTCTAATGAAAAACTGTTTTTT,CASSPQGASNEKLFF
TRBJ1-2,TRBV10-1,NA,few,TGCGCCAGACAGGCCAACTATGGCTACACCTTC,CARQANYGYTF
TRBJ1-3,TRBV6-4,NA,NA,TGTGCCAGCAGTGACGAGCCAGGGAACACCATATATTTT,CASSDEPGNTIYF
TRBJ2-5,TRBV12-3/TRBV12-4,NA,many,TGTGCCAGCAGTTCCCTACAATTAAGGGGGCAAGAGACCCAGTACTTC,CASSSLQLRGQETQYF
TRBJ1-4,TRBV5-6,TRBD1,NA,TGTGCCAGCAGCGGGACAGGGGGCGTCAATGAAAAACTGTTTTTT,CASSGTGGVNEKLFF
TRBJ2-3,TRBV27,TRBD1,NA,TGTGCCAGCAGCAACAGGGGACCGGCCGCGTCGCAGTATTTT,CASSNRGPAASQYF
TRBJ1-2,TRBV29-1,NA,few,TGCAGCGTGGAGACTTTACAGGACCTTAACTATGGCTACACCTTC,CSVETLQDLNYGYTF
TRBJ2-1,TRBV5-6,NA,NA,TGTGCCAGCAGCTTGGCTTGGGAGGATGAGCAGTTCTTC,CASSLAWEDEQFF
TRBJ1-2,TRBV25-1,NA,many,TGTGCCAGCAGTGATGCGACAGGTCTCTATTATGGCTACACCTTC,CASSDATGLYYGYTF
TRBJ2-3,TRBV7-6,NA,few,TGTGCCAGCAGCTTAGCGCCCCAGAGCACAGATACGCAGTATTTT,CASSLAPQSTDTQYF
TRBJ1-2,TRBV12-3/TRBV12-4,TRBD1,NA,TGTGCCAGCAGGCGGAGACAGGGGTATGGCTACACCTTC,CASRRRQGYGYTF
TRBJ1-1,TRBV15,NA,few,TGTGCCACCAGCAGAACAGGACGCATGGGGGCTGCAGCTTTCTTT,CATSRTGRMGAAAFF
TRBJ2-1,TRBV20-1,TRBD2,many,TGCAGTGCCCCCAACGCCGGGACTAGCGGGAGCAATGAGCAGTTCTTC,CSAPNAGTSGSNEQFF
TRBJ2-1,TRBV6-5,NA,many,TGTGCCAGCAGTTACTCTCCCGCGAGCTCCTACAATGAGCAGTTCTTC,CASSYSPASSYNEQFF
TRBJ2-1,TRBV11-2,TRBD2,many,TGTGCCAGCAGCTTAGCAGCGGGGGGCTACAATGAGCAGTTCTTC,CASSLAAGGYNEQFF
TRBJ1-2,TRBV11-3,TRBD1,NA,TGTGCCGGCACCTTCCCCAGGGTAGGGGGCAATGGCTACACCTTC,CAGTFPRVGGNGYTF
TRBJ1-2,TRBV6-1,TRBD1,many,TGTGCCAGCAGTGAAGGCTTGACAGGGAGCTATGGCTACACCTTC,CASSEGLTGSYGYTF
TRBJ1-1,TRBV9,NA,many,TGTGCCAGCAGCGTACGGGGGGACACTGAAGCTTTCTTT,CASSVRGDTEAFF
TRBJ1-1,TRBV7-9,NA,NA,TGTGCCAGCAGCTTATCCACAGGTGGCATGAACACTGAAGCTTTCTTT,CASSLSTGGMNTEAFF
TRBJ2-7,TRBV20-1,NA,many,TGCAGTGCCCAAGGCTCTAGCTCCTACGAGCAGTACTTC,CSAQGSSSYEQYF